This TCR beta chain is from a study of breast tumors, draining lymph nodes, adjacent tissues. About this clonotype itself: The junction differs from germline at one of its ends, possibly a read error.

The CDR3 has 16 amino acids. Germline CDR1 reads LNHDA; CDR2 reads SQIVND (reference sequence). Each CDR3 protein gets one entry after TCRdb re-called the multiplex PCR reads with MiXCR. The sample holds about 20,000 distinct CDR3 sequences, around 50% seen once. What was sequenced was breast tumor tissue. The sequence was obtained from a female donor with breast cancer. Some clones in this sample may be carry-over from other donors' samples. The gene calls are TRBV19 and TRBJ1-3; D remains unclear. The CDR3, as DNA: TGTGCCAGTAGTATGAGTGCGGGGAACTCTGGAAACACCGTATATTTT. This encodes CASSMSAGNSGNTVYF.